Listed below are T cell receptor beta chains from one sample, sequenced in a study of blood T cell repertoires in COVID-19. TCRdb's copy holds only in-frame clones and misses some; the assay was immunoSEQ multiplex PCR. The table lists roughly 99,000 clones, more than 80% of them singletons, with approximately 5% in the top ten. Sequenced: peripheral blood. These receptors were obtained from a man aged 40-55 years with active or convalescent COVID-19. Each CDR3 is given with its conserved first and last residue. Fields, in order: CDR3 protein, CDR3 DNA, V gene, D gene, J gene, clone size. The D gene is left open where the match is weak. Rows may omit the clone size; those that give it use once, few, many or a size class.

CDR3aa: CASSIGATVGNQPQHF
CDR3nt: TGTGCCAGTAGTATAGGGGCGACAGTAGGGAATCAGCCCCAGCATTTT
v_gene: TRBV19
d_gene: .
j_gene: TRBJ1-5
abundance: .

CDR3aa: CASSPLAGGSYNEQFF
CDR3nt: TGTGCCAGCAGCCCCTTAGCGGGAGGCTCCTACAATGAGCAGTTCTTC
v_gene: TRBV14
d_gene: TRBD2
j_gene: TRBJ2-1
abundance: .

CDR3aa: CASSQDGISEAFF
CDR3nt: TGTGCCAGCAGCCAAGATGGCATCTCTGAAGCTTTCTTT
v_gene: TRBV14
d_gene: .
j_gene: TRBJ1-1
abundance: .

CDR3aa: CASSANSGLVQGEQYF
CDR3nt: TGTGCCAGCAGCGCGAACTCGGGACTAGTACAGGGCGAGCAGTACTTC
v_gene: TRBV2
d_gene: TRBD2
j_gene: TRBJ2-7
abundance: .

CDR3aa: CASSLTGGTHEQYF
CDR3nt: TGTGCCAGCAGCCTGACAGGGGGCACCCACGAGCAGTACTTC
v_gene: TRBV28
d_gene: TRBD1
j_gene: TRBJ2-7
abundance: .

CDR3aa: CASSRGGGTQYF
CDR3nt: TGTGCCAGCAGCCGGGGAGGAGGTACGCAGTATTTT
v_gene: TRBV13
d_gene: .
j_gene: TRBJ2-3
abundance: .

CDR3aa: CASSRQGQNTQYF
CDR3nt: TGTGCCAGCAGTCGACAGGGACAAAATACGCAGTATTTT
v_gene: TRBV28
d_gene: TRBD1
j_gene: TRBJ2-3
abundance: .

CDR3aa: CASSVGTSGSYEQYF
CDR3nt: TGTGCCAGCAGCGTAGGGACTAGCGGGAGCTACGAGCAGTACTTC
v_gene: TRBV11-2
d_gene: TRBD2
j_gene: TRBJ2-7
abundance: .

CDR3aa: CASSPIGQGSNEQYF
CDR3nt: TGTGCCAGCTCACCGATCGGACAGGGAAGCAACGAGCAGTACTTC
v_gene: TRBV18
d_gene: TRBD1
j_gene: TRBJ2-7
abundance: .

CDR3aa: CASSQKTTWETQYF
CDR3nt: TGTGCCAGCAGTCAAAAAACGACTTGGGAGACCCAGTACTTC
v_gene: TRBV27
d_gene: .
j_gene: TRBJ2-5
abundance: .

CDR3aa: CASSPPFRQTYEKLFF
CDR3nt: TGTGCCAGCTCACCACCGTTCAGGCAAACGTATGAAAAACTGTTTTTT
v_gene: TRBV18
d_gene: .
j_gene: TRBJ1-4
abundance: .

CDR3aa: CASRGASGSSYNEQFF
CDR3nt: TGTGCCAGCAGAGGGGCTAGCGGGAGCTCCTACAATGAGCAGTTCTTC
v_gene: TRBV25-1
d_gene: TRBD2
j_gene: TRBJ2-1
abundance: .

CDR3aa: CASTQSGRAYNEQFF
CDR3nt: TGTGCCAGCACCCAAAGCGGGAGGGCCTACAATGAGCAGTTCTTC
v_gene: TRBV3-1/TRBV3-2
d_gene: TRBD2
j_gene: TRBJ2-1
abundance: .

CDR3aa: CASSQDPGAPYEQYF
CDR3nt: TGCGCCAGCAGCCAAGACCCAGGGGCCCCCTACGAGCAGTACTTC
v_gene: TRBV4-3
d_gene: .
j_gene: TRBJ2-7
abundance: .

CDR3aa: CASSYRRRTDTQYF
CDR3nt: TGTGCCAGCAGTTACCGGAGGAGGACAGATACGCAGTATTTT
v_gene: TRBV28
d_gene: .
j_gene: TRBJ2-3
abundance: .

CDR3aa: CASILPGSGNTIYF
CDR3nt: TGTGCCAGCATCTTGCCGGGTTCTGGAAACACCATATATTTT
v_gene: TRBV6-5
d_gene: .
j_gene: TRBJ1-3
abundance: .

CDR3aa: CASSVGDRVSNYGYTF
CDR3nt: TGTGCCAGCAGCGTGGGGGACAGGGTTTCTAACTATGGCTACACCTTC
v_gene: TRBV9
d_gene: TRBD1
j_gene: TRBJ1-2
abundance: .

CDR3aa: CASSYYGGSGYTF
CDR3nt: TGTGCCAGCAGTTACTACGGTGGGAGCGGCTACACCTTC
v_gene: TRBV6-2/TRBV6-3
d_gene: .
j_gene: TRBJ1-2
abundance: .

CDR3aa: CASSMYHGTSSTDTQYF
CDR3nt: TGTGCCAGTAGTATGTACCACGGGACTAGCAGCACAGATACGCAGTATTTT
v_gene: TRBV19
d_gene: TRBD2
j_gene: TRBJ2-3
abundance: few

CDR3aa: CASSDSANYGYTF
CDR3nt: TGCGCCAGCAGTGACTCCGCTAACTATGGCTACACCTTC
v_gene: TRBV10-2
d_gene: .
j_gene: TRBJ1-2
abundance: .

CDR3aa: CASSQVGTGWPDTQYF
CDR3nt: TGCGCCAGCAGCCAAGTAGGTACGGGGTGGCCCGATACGCAGTATTTT
v_gene: TRBV4-1
d_gene: .
j_gene: TRBJ2-3
abundance: .

CDR3aa: CASSWTGKRSPLHF
CDR3nt: TGTGCCAGCAGTTGGACAGGGAAACGTTCACCCCTCCACTTT
v_gene: TRBV28
d_gene: TRBD1
j_gene: TRBJ1-6
abundance: .

CDR3aa: CASSLEREGLEQYF
CDR3nt: TGTGCCAGCAGCTTAGAGCGGGAGGGCCTCGAGCAGTACTTC
v_gene: TRBV7-9
d_gene: TRBD2
j_gene: TRBJ2-7
abundance: .

CDR3aa: CASSFQQGIWGGYTF
CDR3nt: TGTGCCAGCAGTTTCCAACAGGGTATCTGGGGTGGCTACACCTTC
v_gene: TRBV27
d_gene: .
j_gene: TRBJ1-2
abundance: few

CDR3aa: CASGLAGVSGQETQYF
CDR3nt: TGTGCCAGTGGACTAGCGGGAGTTTCGGGTCAAGAGACCCAGTACTTC
v_gene: TRBV28
d_gene: TRBD2
j_gene: TRBJ2-5
abundance: .

CDR3aa: CASSLGGGQGVSSKKLFF
CDR3nt: TGTGCCAGCAGTTTGGGGGGCGGACAGGGGGTTTCTTCGAAAAAACTGTTTTTT
v_gene: TRBV28
d_gene: TRBD1
j_gene: TRBJ1-4
abundance: once

CDR3aa: CASSPGLAGAKNIQYF
CDR3nt: TGTGCCAGCAGTCCGGGACTAGCGGGAGCCAAAAACATTCAGTACTTC
v_gene: TRBV5-4
d_gene: TRBD2
j_gene: TRBJ2-4
abundance: .

CDR3aa: CASSPMEGPPVGNTEAFF
CDR3nt: TGTGCCAGCTCACCTATGGAGGGACCCCCCGTGGGAAACACTGAAGCTTTCTTT
v_gene: TRBV18
d_gene: .
j_gene: TRBJ1-1
abundance: .

CDR3aa: CASSEVRSGSEQYF
CDR3nt: TGCGCCAGCAGTGAGGTTAGGAGCGGGAGCGAGCAGTACTTC
v_gene: TRBV10-1
d_gene: TRBD2
j_gene: TRBJ2-7
abundance: .

CDR3aa: CATSRRDRGADTQYF
CDR3nt: TGTGCCACCAGCAGGCGGGACAGGGGGGCAGATACGCAGTATTTT
v_gene: TRBV15
d_gene: TRBD1
j_gene: TRBJ2-3
abundance: once

CDR3aa: CASSLTSDNEQFF
CDR3nt: TGCGCCAGCAGCCTTACTAGCGATAATGAGCAGTTCTTC
v_gene: TRBV4-3
d_gene: TRBD2
j_gene: TRBJ2-1
abundance: .

CDR3aa: CASSRTGVNYGYTF
CDR3nt: TGTGCCAGCAGCCGGACAGGAGTTAACTATGGCTACACCTTC
v_gene: TRBV6-5
d_gene: TRBD1
j_gene: TRBJ1-2
abundance: .

CDR3aa: CASSYRRDTQYF
CDR3nt: TGTGCCAGCAGTTACAGGAGAGATACGCAGTATTTT
v_gene: TRBV25-1
d_gene: .
j_gene: TRBJ2-3
abundance: .